Below, 19 T cell receptor beta chains from the same sample are listed, as sequenced in a study of T cells in Graves' hyperthyroidism and ophthalmopathy. The TCR beta CDR3 regions underwent amplification using RNA transcripts as the source. An initial round of RT-PCR targeting the TCR CDR3 relied on the HTBI primer set. Using its own MiXCR run on the multiplex PCR reads, TCRdb lists one record per CDR3 protein. The table shows under 800,000 distinct CDR3 sequences, with 11% to 15% occurring only once. Specimen: blood. The source is a woman aged 18-35 years with Graves' hyperthyroidism.

This clonotype was detected many times. V gene TRBV20-1 combines with J gene TRBJ1-1; D unclear. This CDR3 has 12 amino acids. The germline V gene encodes CDR1 DFQATT and CDR2 SNEGSKA (reference sequence). V lost 5 bases and J 1 base, leaving 8 bases between the germline ends. In DNA, the CDR3 is TGCAGTGCTTCGCGGGGGAACACTGAAGCTTTCTTT. It encodes CSASRGNTEAFF.

The rearrangement joins TRBV7-9 to TRBJ2-7; D remains unclear. Germline CDR1 and CDR2: SEHNR and FQNEAQ (reference sequence). V shed 3 bases and J shed 5 bases, with 8 bases lying between them. This CDR3 is built from 12 residues. CDR3 in amino acids: CASSFGPDEQYF. Written as DNA, the CDR3 is TGTGCCAGCAGCTTCGGCCCCGACGAGCAGTACTTC.

The V and J genes are TRBV7-9 and TRBJ2-7, with a weak D call TRBD2 (5 bases). Deletions cut 5 bases from V and 0 bases from J, with 14 bases between. Germline assignment: CDR1 SEHNR and CDR2 FQNEAQ (reference sequence). The CDR3 is 15 amino acids. The CDR3 sequence: CASSPARGRSYEQYF. The DNA for the CDR3 is TGTGCCAGCAGCCCCGCGCGAGGGCGCTCCTACGAGCAGTACTTC.

This clonotype was counted at least ten times. The chain carries TRBV2 and TRBJ1-5; the D gene is possibly TRBD1 (5 bases). The germline V gene has CDR1 SNHLY and CDR2 FYNNEI. V was clipped by 2 bases and J by 0 bases, with 14 bases between them. The CDR3 is 17 amino acids. CDR3 residues: CASSESFGDYSNQPQHF. CDR3 bases: TGTGCCAGCAGTGAAAGTTTTGGGGACTATAGCAATCAGCCCCAGCATTTT.

This clonotype was found many times. V and J are TRBV9 and TRBJ1-1; TRBD1 might be the D (6 bases). Germline V CDR1 and CDR2: SGDLS, YYNGEE. V dropped 2 bases and J dropped 0 bases, with 8 bases sitting between them. This CDR3 is built from 14 residues. The CDR3 sequence: CASSVTGMNTEAFF. The CDR3, as DNA: TGTGCCAGCAGCGTGACAGGAATGAACACTGAAGCTTTCTTT.

This clonotype was observed at least ten times. The chain combines TRBV5-1 with TRBJ1-1; D is ambiguous. Germline assignment: CDR1 SGHRS and CDR2 YFSETQ. This CDR3 contains 12 residues. The ends were cut back, 0 bases at V and 11 bases at J, with 11 bases in the middle. CDR3 loop: CASSLEWGYAFF. CDR3 sequence (DNA): TGCGCCAGCAGCTTGGAATGGGGTTATGCTTTCTTT.

Notes on this clonotype: This may come from a read error, since a much larger clone is one base off. The rearrangement uses TRBV12-3 or TRBV12-4 and TRBJ2-7; TRBD2 might be the D (5 bases). V was shortened by 5 bases and J by 7 bases, with 12 bases between the two germline ends. The CDR3 is 12 amino acids. This chain's CDR3 is CASSPSPGEQYF. CDR3 sequence (DNA): TGTGCCAGCAGTCCCTCGCCGGGAGAGCAGTACTTC.

On this clonotype: Given a much more abundant clone one base away, this may be a read error. The chain recombines TRBV2 with TRBJ1-5, with TRBD1 matching 8 bases. The CDR3 is 16 amino acids. After removal of 6 bases from V and 4 bases from J, the junction contained 11 bases not matched to a gene. Germline-derived CDR1 and CDR2 are SNHLY and FYNNEI. CDR3 sequence (DNA): TGTGCCAGCAGCTGGGATAGACAGGGGATAAATCAGCCCCAGCATTTT. Amino acids: CASSWDRQGINQPQHF.

This clonotype has at least ten counts. The chain couples TRBV11-2 to TRBJ2-7; TRBD1 is a possible D gene (6 bases). Germline-derived CDR1 and CDR2 are SGHAT and FQNNGV. This CDR3 has 15 residues. The V end was cut by 5 bases, the J end by 3 bases, with 17 bases between. CDR3 protein: CASSPSTGPIYEQYF. DNA of the CDR3: TGTGCCAGCAGCCCCTCGACAGGACCCATCTACGAGCAGTACTTC.

This clonotype was counted only a few times. V gene TRBV3-1 combines with J gene TRBJ2-5; maybe TRBD2 (6 bases). This CDR3 spans 12 amino acids. Germline V lookup: CDR1 LGHDT, CDR2 YNNKEL (reference sequence). Trimming stripped 0 bases from V and 7 bases from J, with 6 bases between. CDR3 sequence (DNA): TGTGCCAGCAGCCAAGATAGCGGGACCCAGTACTTC. Translating gives CASSQDSGTQYF.

Remarks on this clonotype: A read error may produce the germline difference seen at one junction end. The chain is built from TRBV7-2 and TRBJ1-3, with 8 bases aligning to TRBD1. Germline V lookup: CDR1 SGHTA, CDR2 FQGNSA. CDR3 length: 12 amino acids. CDR3 sequence reads: CASSSLDRVGNF. The CDR3 bases are TGTGCCAGCAGCTCATTGGACAGGGTGGGCAATTTT. The variable domain in full, with the rest retrieved from reference TRBV7-2 and TRBJ1-3, is GAGVSQSPSNKVTEKGKDVELRCDPISGHTALYWYRQSLGQGLEFLIYFQGNSAPDKSGLPSDRFSAERTGGSVSTLTIQRTQQEDSAVYLCASSSLDRVGNFGEGSWLTVV.

A few counts support this clonotype. The chain employs TRBV6-1 and TRBJ2-1; the D gene is possibly TRBD1 (6 bases). Germline assignment: CDR1 MNHNS and CDR2 SASEGT. The CDR3 loop spans 13 amino acids. The V and J ends lost 5 bases and 9 bases respectively, with 14 bases between them. The CDR3 nucleotides read TGTGCCAGCAGTTATACAGGGATTGGTGAGCAGTTCTTC. It specifies CASSYTGIGEQFF.

This clonotype was recorded at least ten times. This sequence joins TRBV3-1 and TRBJ2-7; 8 bases are a match to TRBD1. Looked up from germline, CDR1 is LGHDT and CDR2 is YNNKEL (reference sequence). V was clipped by 1 base and J by 0 bases; unmatched bases: 8. CDR3 length equals 17 residues. The CDR3, as DNA: TGTGCCAGCAGCCAAGCTAGGACAGGGACCAGCTCCTACGAGCAGTACTTC. Translation gives CASSQARTGTSSYEQYF.

V and J are TRBV19 and TRBJ2-1, with unresolved D. Trimming removed 1 base from V and 7 bases from J, with 14 bases in between. The germline gives CDR1 LNHDA, CDR2 SQIVND (reference sequence). There are 15 residues in the CDR3. The CDR3 sequence is CASSIGASWVNEQFF. In nucleotides, the CDR3 is TGTGCCAGTAGTATAGGGGCTAGTTGGGTTAATGAGCAGTTCTTC. The full variable domain, its missing parts supplied by reference TRBV19 and TRBJ2-1, is DGGITQSPKYLFRKEGQNVTLSCEQNLNHDAMYWYRQDPGQGLRLIYYSQIVNDFQKGDIAEGYSVSREKKESFPLTVTSAQKNPTAFYLCASSIGASWVNEQFFGPGTRLTVL.

This clonotype was seen a handful of times. The gene calls are TRBV25-1 and TRBJ2-7, with D uncertain. Germline V lookup: CDR1 MGHDK, CDR2 SYGVNS. The CDR3 totals 11 residues. Trimming pared 0 bases from V and 5 bases from J, leaving 2 bases between. The CDR3 nucleotides read TGTGCCAGCAGTGAATACCACGAGCAGTACTTC. As protein: CASSEYHEQYF.

The sample holds many counts of this clonotype. The chain carries TRBV2 and TRBJ2-3, with 7 bases aligning to TRBD2. V lost 1 base to trimming and J lost 2 bases; unmatched junction nucleotides: 6. The germline gives CDR1 SNHLY, CDR2 FYNNEI. CDR3 length equals 16 residues. In DNA, the CDR3 is TGTGCCAGCAGTGAAGGGGCGGGAGTGAACACAGATACGCAGTATTTT. Translated, it gives CASSEGAGVNTDTQYF.

This clonotype was picked up a small number of times. The V call is TRBV6-2 or TRBV6-3, the J call TRBJ2-1; 9 positions match TRBD2. The germline CDR1 and CDR2 sequences are MNHEY and SVGEGT. This CDR3 spans 18 amino acids. V shed 4 bases and J 1 base; nucleotides not matched to a gene: 11. CDR3 in amino acids: CASSLLILAGASYNEQFF. CDR3 coding DNA: TGTGCCAGCAGTTTATTGATACTAGCGGGCGCTTCCTACAATGAGCAGTTCTTC.

At least ten counts were recorded for this clonotype. The chain is built from TRBV5-5 and TRBJ1-5, with 9 positions matching TRBD1. The CDR3 contains 18 residues. Germline trimming cut 0 bases from V and 3 bases from J; bases unmatched to any gene: 10. The germline gives CDR1 SGHKS, CDR2 YYEKEE (reference sequence). The CDR3 reads CASSLVLGGTGSNQPQHF. CDR3 DNA sequence: TGTGCCAGCAGCTTGGTTTTGGGTGGGACAGGGTCCAATCAGCCCCAGCATTTT.

This chain connects TRBV6-2 or TRBV6-3 to TRBJ2-2, with 13 bases matching TRBD2. Germline CDR1 reads MNHEY; CDR2 reads SVGEGT. After removal of 4 bases from V and 7 bases from J, the junction contained 9 bases not matched to a gene. There are 17 residues in the CDR3. CDR3 bases: TGTGCCAGCAGTTTCCGACGGACTAGCGGGAGTGGCGGGGAGCTGTTTTTT. Its protein product is CASSFRRTSGSGGELFF.